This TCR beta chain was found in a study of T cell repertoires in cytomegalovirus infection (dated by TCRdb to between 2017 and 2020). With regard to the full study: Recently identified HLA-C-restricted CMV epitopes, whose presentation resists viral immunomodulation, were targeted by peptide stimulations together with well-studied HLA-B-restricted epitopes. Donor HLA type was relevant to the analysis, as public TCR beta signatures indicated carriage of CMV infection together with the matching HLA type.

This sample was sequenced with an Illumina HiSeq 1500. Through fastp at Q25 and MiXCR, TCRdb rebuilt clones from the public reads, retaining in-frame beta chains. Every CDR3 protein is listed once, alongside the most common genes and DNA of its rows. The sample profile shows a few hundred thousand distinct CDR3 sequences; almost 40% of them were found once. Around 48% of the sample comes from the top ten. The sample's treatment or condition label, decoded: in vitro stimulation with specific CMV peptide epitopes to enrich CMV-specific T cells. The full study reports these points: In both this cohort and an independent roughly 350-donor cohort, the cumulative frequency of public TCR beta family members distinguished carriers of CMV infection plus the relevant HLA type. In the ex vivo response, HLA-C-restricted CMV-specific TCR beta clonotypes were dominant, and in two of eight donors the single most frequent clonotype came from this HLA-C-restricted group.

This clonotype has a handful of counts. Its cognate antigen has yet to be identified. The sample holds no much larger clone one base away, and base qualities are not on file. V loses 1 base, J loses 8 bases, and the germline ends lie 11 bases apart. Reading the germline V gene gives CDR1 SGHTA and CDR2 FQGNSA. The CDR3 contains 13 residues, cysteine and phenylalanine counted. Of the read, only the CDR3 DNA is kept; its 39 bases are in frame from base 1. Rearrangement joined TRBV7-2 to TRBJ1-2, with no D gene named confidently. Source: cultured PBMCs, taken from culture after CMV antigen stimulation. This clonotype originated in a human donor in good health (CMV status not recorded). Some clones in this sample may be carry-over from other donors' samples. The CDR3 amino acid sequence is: CASSLGFGGGYTF. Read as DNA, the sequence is TGTGCCAGCAGCTTAGGGTTTGGCGGAGGCTACACCTTC.